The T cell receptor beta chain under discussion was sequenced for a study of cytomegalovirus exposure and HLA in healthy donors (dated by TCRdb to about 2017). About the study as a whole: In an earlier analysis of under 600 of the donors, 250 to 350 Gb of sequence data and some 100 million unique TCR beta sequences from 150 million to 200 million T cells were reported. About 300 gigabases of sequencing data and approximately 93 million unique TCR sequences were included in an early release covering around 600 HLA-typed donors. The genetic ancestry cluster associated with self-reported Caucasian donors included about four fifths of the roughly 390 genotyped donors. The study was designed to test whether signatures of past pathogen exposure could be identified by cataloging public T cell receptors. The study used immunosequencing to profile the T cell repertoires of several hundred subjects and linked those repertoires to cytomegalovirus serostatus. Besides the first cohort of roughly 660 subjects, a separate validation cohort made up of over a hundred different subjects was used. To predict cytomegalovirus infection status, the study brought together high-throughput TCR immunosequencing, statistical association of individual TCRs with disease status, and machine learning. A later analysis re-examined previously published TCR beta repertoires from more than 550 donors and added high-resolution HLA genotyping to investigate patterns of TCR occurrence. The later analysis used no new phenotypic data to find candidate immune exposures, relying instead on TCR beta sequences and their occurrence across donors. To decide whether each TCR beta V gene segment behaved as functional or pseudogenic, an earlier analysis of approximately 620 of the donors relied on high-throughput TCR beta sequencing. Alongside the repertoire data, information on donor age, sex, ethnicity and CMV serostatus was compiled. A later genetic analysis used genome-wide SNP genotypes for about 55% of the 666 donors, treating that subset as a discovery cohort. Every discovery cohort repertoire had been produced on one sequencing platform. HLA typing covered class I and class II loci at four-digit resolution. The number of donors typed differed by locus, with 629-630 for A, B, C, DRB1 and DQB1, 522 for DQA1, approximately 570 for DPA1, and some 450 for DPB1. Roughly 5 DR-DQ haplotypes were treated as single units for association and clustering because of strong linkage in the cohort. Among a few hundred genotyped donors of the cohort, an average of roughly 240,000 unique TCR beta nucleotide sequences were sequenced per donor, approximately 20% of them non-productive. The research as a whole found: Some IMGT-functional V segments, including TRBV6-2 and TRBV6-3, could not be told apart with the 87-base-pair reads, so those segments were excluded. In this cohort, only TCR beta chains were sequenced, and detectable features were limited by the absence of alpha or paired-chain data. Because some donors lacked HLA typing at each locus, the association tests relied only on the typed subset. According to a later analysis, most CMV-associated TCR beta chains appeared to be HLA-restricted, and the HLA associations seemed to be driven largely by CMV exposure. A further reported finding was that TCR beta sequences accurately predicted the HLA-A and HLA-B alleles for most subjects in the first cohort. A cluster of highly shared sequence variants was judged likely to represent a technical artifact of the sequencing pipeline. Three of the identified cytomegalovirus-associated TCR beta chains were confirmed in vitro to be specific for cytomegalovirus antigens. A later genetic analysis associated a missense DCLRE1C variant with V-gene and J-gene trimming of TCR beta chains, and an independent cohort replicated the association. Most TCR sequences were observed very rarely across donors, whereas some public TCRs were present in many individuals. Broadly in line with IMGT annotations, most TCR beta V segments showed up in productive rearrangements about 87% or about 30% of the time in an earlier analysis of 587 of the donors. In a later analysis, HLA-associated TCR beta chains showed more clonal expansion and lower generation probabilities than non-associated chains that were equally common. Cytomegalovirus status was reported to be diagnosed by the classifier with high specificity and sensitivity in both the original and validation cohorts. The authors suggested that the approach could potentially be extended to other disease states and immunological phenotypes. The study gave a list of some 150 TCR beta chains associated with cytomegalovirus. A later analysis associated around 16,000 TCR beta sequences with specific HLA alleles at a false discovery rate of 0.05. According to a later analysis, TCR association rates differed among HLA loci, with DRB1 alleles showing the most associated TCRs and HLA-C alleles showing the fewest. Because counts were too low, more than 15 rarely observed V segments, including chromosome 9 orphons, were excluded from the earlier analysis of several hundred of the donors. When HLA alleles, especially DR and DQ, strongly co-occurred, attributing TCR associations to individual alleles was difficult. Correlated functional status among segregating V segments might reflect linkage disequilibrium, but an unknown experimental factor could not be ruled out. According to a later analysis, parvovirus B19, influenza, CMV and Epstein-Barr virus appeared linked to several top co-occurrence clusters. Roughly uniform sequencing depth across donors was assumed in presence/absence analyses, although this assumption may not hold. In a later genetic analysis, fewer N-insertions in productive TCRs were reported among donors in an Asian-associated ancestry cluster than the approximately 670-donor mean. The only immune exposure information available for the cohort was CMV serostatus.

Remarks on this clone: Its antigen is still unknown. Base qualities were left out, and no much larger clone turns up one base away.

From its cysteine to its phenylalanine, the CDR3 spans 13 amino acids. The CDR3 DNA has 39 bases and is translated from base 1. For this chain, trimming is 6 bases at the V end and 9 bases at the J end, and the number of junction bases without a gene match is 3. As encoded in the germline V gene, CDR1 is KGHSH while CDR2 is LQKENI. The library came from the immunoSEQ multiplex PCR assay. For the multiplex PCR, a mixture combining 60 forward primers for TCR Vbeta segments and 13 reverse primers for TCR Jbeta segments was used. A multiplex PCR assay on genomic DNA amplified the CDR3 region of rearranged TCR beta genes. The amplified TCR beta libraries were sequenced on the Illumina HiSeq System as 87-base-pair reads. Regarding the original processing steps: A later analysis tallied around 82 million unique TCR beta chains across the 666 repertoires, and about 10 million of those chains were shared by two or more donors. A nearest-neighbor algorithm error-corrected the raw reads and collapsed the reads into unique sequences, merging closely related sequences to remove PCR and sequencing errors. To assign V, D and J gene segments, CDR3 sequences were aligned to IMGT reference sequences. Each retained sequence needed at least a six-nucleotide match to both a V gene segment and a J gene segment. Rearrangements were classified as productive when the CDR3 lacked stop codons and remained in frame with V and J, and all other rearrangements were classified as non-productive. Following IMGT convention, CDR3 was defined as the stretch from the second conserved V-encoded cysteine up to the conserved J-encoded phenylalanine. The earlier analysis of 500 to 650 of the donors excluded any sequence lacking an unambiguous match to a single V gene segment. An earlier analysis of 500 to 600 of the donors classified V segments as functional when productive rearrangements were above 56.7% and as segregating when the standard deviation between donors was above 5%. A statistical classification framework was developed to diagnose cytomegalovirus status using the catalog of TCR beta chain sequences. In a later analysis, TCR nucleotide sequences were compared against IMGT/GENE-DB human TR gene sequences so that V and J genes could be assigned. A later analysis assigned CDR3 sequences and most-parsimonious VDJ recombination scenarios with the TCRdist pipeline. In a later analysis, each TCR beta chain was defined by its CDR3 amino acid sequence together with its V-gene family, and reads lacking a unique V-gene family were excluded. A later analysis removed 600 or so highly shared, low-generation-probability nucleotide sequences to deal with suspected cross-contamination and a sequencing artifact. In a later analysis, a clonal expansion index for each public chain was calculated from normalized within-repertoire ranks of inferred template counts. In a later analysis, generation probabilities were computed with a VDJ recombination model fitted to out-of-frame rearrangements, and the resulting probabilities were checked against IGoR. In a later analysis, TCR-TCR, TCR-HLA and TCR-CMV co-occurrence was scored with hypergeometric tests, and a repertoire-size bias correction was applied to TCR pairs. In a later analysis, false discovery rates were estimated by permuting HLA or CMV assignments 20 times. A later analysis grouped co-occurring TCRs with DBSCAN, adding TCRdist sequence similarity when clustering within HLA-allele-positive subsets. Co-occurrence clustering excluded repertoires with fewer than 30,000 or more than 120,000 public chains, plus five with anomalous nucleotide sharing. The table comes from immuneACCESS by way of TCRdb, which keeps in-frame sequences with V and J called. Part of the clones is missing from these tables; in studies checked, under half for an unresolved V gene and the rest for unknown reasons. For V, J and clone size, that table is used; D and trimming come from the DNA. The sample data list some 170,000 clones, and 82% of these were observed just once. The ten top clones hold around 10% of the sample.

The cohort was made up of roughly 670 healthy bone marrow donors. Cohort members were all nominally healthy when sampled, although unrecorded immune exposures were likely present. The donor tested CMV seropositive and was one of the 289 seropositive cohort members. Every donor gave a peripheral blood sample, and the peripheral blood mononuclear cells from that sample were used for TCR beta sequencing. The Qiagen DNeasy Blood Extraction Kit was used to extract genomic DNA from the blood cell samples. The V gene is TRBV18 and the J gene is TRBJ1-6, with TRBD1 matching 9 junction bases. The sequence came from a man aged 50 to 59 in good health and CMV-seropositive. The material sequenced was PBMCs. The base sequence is TGTGCCAGCTCCCGGGACAGGGCTTCACCCCTCCACTTT. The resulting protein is CASSRDRASPLHF.